The 23 T cell receptor beta chains given below trace back to one sample, sequenced in a study of shared clonotypes between healthy human individuals. The naive CD8 subset, CD45RO-negative cells positively selected for CCR7, excluded terminally differentiated effector memory CD45RA+ cells. The assay was immunoSEQ multiplex PCR, and TCRdb's table has in-frame clones only and misses some. This sample has around 560,000 clones, with about 95% found just once. The sample taken for sequencing was naive CD8+ T cells sorted from blood. These receptors all come from a woman aged 25-40 years in good health.

The chain couples TRBV7-2 to TRBJ1-5, with D possibly being TRBD1 (5 bases). The V and J ends lost 5 bases and 3 bases respectively, with 14 bases between them. This CDR3 region has 15 residues. Germline V gene lookup returns CDR1 SGHTA and CDR2 FQGNSA. CDR3: CASSRRRGDNQPQHF. CDR3 DNA: TGTGCCAGCAGCCGCAGGCGAGGGGACAATCAGCCCCAGCATTTT.

The rearrangement joins TRBV27 to TRBJ2-7; 10 bases are a match to TRBD1. Germline loops: CDR1 MNHEY, CDR2 SMNVEV (reference sequence). CDR3 size: 12 residues. In DNA form, the CDR3 reads TGTGCATGCGGGACAGGGGTCCACGAGCAGTACTTC. Its protein product is CACGTGVHEQYF.

This rearrangement joins TRBV6-6 to TRBJ2-1; D is undetermined. Germline V CDR1 and CDR2: MNHNY, SVGAGI (reference sequence). V shed 1 base and J shed 10 bases, with 5 bases lying between them. CDR3 length: 11 residues. The CDR3, as DNA: TGTGCCAGCAGTTACTTCGTAGAGCAGTTCTTC. As protein: CASSYFVEQFF.

The chain uses TRBV7-9 and TRBJ1-5, with D hard to call. CDR1 and CDR2 from the germline V gene are SEHNR and FQNEAQ (reference sequence). The CDR3 has 12 residues. With 4 bases removed from V and 5 bases from J, the gap between germline ends came to 6 bases. The CDR3 loop reads CASSSDYQPQHF. Written as DNA, the CDR3 is TGTGCCAGCAGCTCGGATTATCAGCCCCAGCATTTT.

This sequence joins TRBV4-2 and TRBJ2-7, with D possibly being TRBD1 (6 bases). Trimming removed 0 bases from V and 3 bases from J, with 9 bases in between. Germline-derived CDR1 and CDR2 are LGHNA and YNFKEQ. The CDR3 sequence is 14 residues long. The chain's CDR3 is CASSQEDSYYEQYF. The CDR3 nucleotides are TGTGCCAGCAGCCAAGAGGACAGCTACTACGAGCAGTACTTC.

The chain joins TRBV6-1 to TRBJ2-1; D call uncertain. Germline V gives CDR1 MNHNS, CDR2 SASEGT. Trimming left V 1 base short and J 6 bases short, with 10 bases between. This CDR3 is built from 14 residues. The CDR3 region is CASSEVFGLNEQFF. The CDR3 DNA is TGTGCCAGCAGTGAAGTGTTTGGGCTCAATGAGCAGTTCTTC.

The CDR3: CASSARQGLRTSEQYF. The CDR3 bases are TGCGCCAGCAGCGCCCGACAGGGGCTGCGGACGAGCGAGCAGTACTTC. This chain connects TRBV4-1 to TRBJ2-7, with TRBD1 matching over 8 bases. CDR1 and CDR2 from the germline V gene are MGHRA and YSYEKL. The CDR3 is 16 residues long. Trimming took 5 bases from V and 6 from J; bases not matched to a gene: 15.

CDR3 loop: CASSHKNGAVTGAYEQYF. The DNA for the CDR3 is TGCGCCAGCAGCCACAAAAACGGAGCCGTGACAGGGGCCTACGAGCAGTACTTC. V and J are TRBV5-1 and TRBJ2-7; TRBD1 matches at 8 bases. There are 18 residues in the CDR3. Looked up from germline, CDR1 is SGHRS and CDR2 is YFSETQ. Germline trimming cut 4 bases from V and 2 bases from J; bases unmatched to any gene: 17.

For this clone: Other DNA sequences of this sample code for an identical CDR3. V usage is TRBV7-9 and J usage is TRBJ1-4; no clear D gene. This CDR3 spans 15 amino acids. Germline CDR1 reads SEHNR; CDR2 reads FQNEAQ (reference sequence). The V gene lost 1 base and the J gene lost 1 base, with 7 bases spanning the gap. The CDR3 sequence is CASSLGWGTNEKLFF. The CDR3 DNA follows: TGTGCCAGCAGCTTAGGGTGGGGAACTAATGAAAAACTGTTTTTT.

The sample holds one count of this clone. The V gene is TRBV30, the J gene TRBJ2-7; 7 bases agree with TRBD1. V shed 3 bases and J 6 bases; nucleotides not matched to a gene: 11. CDR3 length: 14 amino acids. The germline V gene has CDR1 GTSNPN and CDR2 SVGIG (reference sequence). The CDR3 DNA reads TGTGCCTGGAGCATATTAGAGGGGGCACGCGAGCAGTACTTC. This sequence encodes CAWSILEGAREQYF.

Note on this clone: The sample carries other DNA sequences with the same CDR3. The chain uses TRBV15 and TRBJ2-1; 9 positions agree with TRBD2. The germline CDR1 and CDR2 sequences are LNHNV and YYDKDF (reference sequence). V gave up 6 bases and J gave up 3 bases; unmatched junction bases: 0. The CDR3 length is 13 residues. The CDR3, as DNA: TGTGCCACCAGACTAGCGGGCTACAATGAGCAGTTCTTC. Amino acids: CATRLAGYNEQFF. Full variable domain (outside the CDR3, taken from reference TRBV15 and TRBJ2-1): DAMVIQNPRYQVTQFGKPVTLSCSQTLNHNVMYWYQQKSSQAPKLLFHYYDKDFNNEADTPDNFQSRRPNTSFCFLDIRSPGLGDTAMYLCATRLAGYNEQFFGPGTRLTVL.

A note on this clone: This specimen includes other DNA sequences encoding the same CDR3. The chain links TRBV19 to TRBJ2-7; D remains unclear. Between the trimmed V and J ends, which lost 1 base and 0 bases, there was a span of 7 bases. Germline CDR1 LNHDA, CDR2 SQIVND (reference sequence). The CDR3 is 14 residues long. CDR3 protein: CASSIVGASYEQYF. The CDR3 DNA is TGTGCCAGTAGTATAGTGGGCGCCTCCTACGAGCAGTACTTC.

The gene calls are TRBV5-1 and TRBJ1-5; D unresolved. Trimming left V 0 bases short and J 5 bases short, with 15 bases between. This CDR3 is built from 16 residues. Germline V CDR1 and CDR2: SGHRS, YFSETQ. As DNA, the CDR3 is TGCGCCAGCAGCTTGGTACGCAAGAACGCCGATCAGCCCCAGCATTTT. Translated: CASSLVRKNADQPQHF.

This clone has just one count. This sample also contains other DNA sequences that code for the same CDR3. The chain carries TRBV27 and TRBJ2-7, with D maybe TRBD1 (6 bases). Looked up from germline, CDR1 is MNHEY and CDR2 is SMNVEV (reference sequence). V lost 4 bases to trimming and J lost 2 bases, with 9 bases between them. This CDR3 has 13 residues. This CDR3 is CASSSRGPYEQYF. CDR3 DNA: TGTGCCAGCAGTTCCAGGGGCCCCTACGAGCAGTACTTC.

The chain couples TRBV11-2 to TRBJ2-5; D is ambiguous. Trimming removed 3 bases from V and 0 bases from J, with 5 bases in between. Germline CDR1 and CDR2: SGHAT and FQNNGV. This CDR3 is 13 amino acids long. CDR3 residues: CASSFEDQETQYF. CDR3 coding DNA: TGTGCCAGCAGCTTTGAGGACCAAGAGACCCAGTACTTC.

As regards this clone: Other DNA sequences in this specimen translate into the identical CDR3. This sequence joins TRBV6-5 and TRBJ2-1; TRBD2 matches 7 bases. This CDR3 spans 16 amino acids. Germline trimming cut 0 bases from V and 3 bases from J; bases unmatched to any gene: 5. CDR1 is MNHEY, CDR2 SVGAGI, per germline. CDR3 in amino acids: CASSYSAGEVYNEQFF. CDR3 DNA sequence: TGTGCCAGCAGTTACTCGGCGGGAGAGGTCTACAATGAGCAGTTCTTC.

The V call is TRBV7-6, the J call TRBJ2-1; D gene uncertain. Deletions cut 4 bases from V and 7 bases from J, with 14 bases between. CDR1 is SGHVS and CDR2 is FNYEAQ in the germline V gene. The CDR3 has 14 amino acids. In DNA, the CDR3 is TGTGCCAGCAGCTCTTACGGAGTTGTAAATGAGCAGTTCTTC. This codes for CASSSYGVVNEQFF.

The chain recombines TRBV25-1 with TRBJ2-5; no clear D. The germline V gene has CDR1 MGHDK and CDR2 SYGVNS. The CDR3 is 12 residues long. Trimming took 6 bases from V and 0 from J, leaving 5 bases between them. CDR3 in amino acids: CASRTYQETQYF. Here the CDR3 DNA reads TGTGCCAGCAGAACGTACCAAGAGACCCAGTACTTC.

CDR3 sequence: CASSQGPTGHLSYEQYF. For the CDR3, the DNA is TGCGCCAGCAGCCAAGGCCCAACAGGGCATCTAAGCTACGAGCAGTACTTC. The chain is built from TRBV4-1 and TRBJ2-7; D is possibly TRBD1 (6 bases). Germline CDR1 is MGHRA and CDR2 is YSYEKL. The CDR3 totals 17 residues. V shed 1 base and J shed 3 bases, with 19 bases lying between them.

The V call is TRBV20-1, the J call TRBJ1-1; no clear D. The CDR3 is 11 residues long. Germline loops: CDR1 DFQATT, CDR2 SNEGSKA (reference sequence). V was trimmed by 3 bases and J by 6 bases, leaving 8 bases between them. The CDR3 nucleotides are TGCAGTGCTAGGGGGAGTGCTGAAGCTTTCTTT. This codes for CSARGSAEAFF.

The chain uses TRBV5-1 and TRBJ2-7; TRBD1 matches at 8 bases. The CDR3 totals 15 residues. The ends lost 0 bases at V and 3 bases at J; junction bases unmatched: 5. Germline V lookup: CDR1 SGHRS, CDR2 YFSETQ. The CDR3, as DNA: TGCGCCAGCAGCTTGGAACAGGGGGACCTCTACGAGCAGTACTTC. It codes for CASSLEQGDLYEQYF.

The rearrangement joins TRBV6-4 to TRBJ2-7; 8 bases map to TRBD1. V lost 8 bases to trimming and J lost 1 base; unmatched junction nucleotides: 4. The CDR3 has 13 amino acids. Germline CDR1 is MRHNA and CDR2 is SNTAGT. The CDR3 DNA reads TGTGCCAGCGGATACAGGGGGTCCTACGAGCAGTACTTC. It codes for CASGYRGSYEQYF.

J is TRBJ1-2 and V is TRBV28; TRBD1 matches at 9 bases. Germline V gene sequence: CDR1 MDHEN, CDR2 SYDVKM. The CDR3 is 16 amino acids. Losses at the gene ends were 5 bases for V and 4 bases for J; bases not matched to a gene: 11. The CDR3 region is CASSVAGTGLTYGYTF. DNA for the CDR3: TGTGCCAGCAGTGTAGCCGGGACAGGGCTTACCTATGGCTACACCTTC.